The clone carrying this T cell receptor (beta chain) was observed once. Per the study methods: Cell counts per sample came from amplifying reference gene primers. The table came from immunoSEQ multiplex PCR; TCRdb's copy has only in-frame clones and leaves some out. Clone size and V and J calls were adopted from that table, with D and trimming inferred from the DNA. The sample includes about 26,000 clones, 80% to 95% seen only once; the top ten take around 2.1%. The data derive from a study of blood T cell repertoires in COVID-19. Background on the study: Donors in the United States, Italy and Spain gave samples during acute or convalescent COVID-19.

The CDR3 is 12 amino acids. V lost 10 bases and J 8 bases, leaving 17 bases between the germline ends. Per germline, CDR1 MNHNY and CDR2 SVGAGI (reference sequence). The sequenced sample consisted of peripheral blood. The source of this sequence is a human donor in a cohort sampled during active COVID-19. The J gene is TRBJ1-2, the V gene TRBV6-6, with TRBD1 as a possible D gene (5 bases). CDR3 DNA: TGTGCCACCGAAAAAGACAGAAGCGGCTACACCTTC. Protein product: CATEKDRSGYTF.